The 12 T cell receptor beta chains below all came from one sample that was sequenced in a study of T cells expressing NK-cell markers. One entry per CDR3 protein, without DNA, is what TCRdb gives after re-calling the 5' RACE reads. The specimen's table records around 100,000 distinct CDR3 sequences. The specimen was blood T cells: a sorted CD56 or NKG2C T cell subset, CD4+ or CD8+ T cells, or bulk PBMC T cells (not recorded which). These receptors all come from a woman between 18 and 70 years old in good health.

The V and J genes are TRBV6-1 and TRBJ2-2. This CDR3 has 13 residues. Germline values: CDR1 MNHNS, CDR2 SASEGT. The CDR3 sequence: CASRVFGFEELFF.

J is TRBJ2-5 and V is TRBV10-2; the D call from TCRdb, TRBD2, cannot be confirmed without DNA. The CDR3 consists of 13 residues. The V gene's germline CDR1 is WSHSY and CDR2 SAAADI. The CDR3 here is CASTGENKETQYF.

The chain links TRBV7-9 to TRBJ2-2. There are 14 residues in the CDR3. Germline V gene sequence: CDR1 SEHNR, CDR2 FQNEAQ (reference sequence). This CDR3 is CASSLVQNTGELFF.

This sequence joins TRBV10-3 and TRBJ2-5; no DNA is available, so the TRBD1 call from TCRdb remains unchecked. This CDR3 region has 14 residues. The germline CDR1 and CDR2 sequences are ENHRY and SYGVKD. CDR3 amino acids: CAISDQQGQETQYF.

The chain joins TRBV11-2 to TRBJ2-1. Germline V CDR1 and CDR2: SGHAT, FQNNGV. The CDR3 loop spans 15 amino acids. CDR3: CASRESRGSYNEQFF.

The rearrangement joins TRBV6-6 to TRBJ2-1; TCRdb reports TRBD1, a call that lacks DNA to check it against. Germline assignment: CDR1 MNHNY and CDR2 SVGAGI (reference sequence). There are 12 residues in the CDR3. CDR3 residues: CAGRTASGEQFF.

The J gene is TRBJ2-7, the V gene TRBV28; TCRdb calls TRBD1, which cannot be checked without DNA. Per the germline V gene, CDR1 is MDHEN and CDR2 is SYDVKM. The CDR3 has 12 amino acids. CDR3 sequence reads: CASFRDNYEQYF.

The chain couples TRBV2 to TRBJ2-1; lacking DNA, the TRBD1 call made by TCRdb goes unchecked. Germline V gives CDR1 SNHLY, CDR2 FYNNEI. The CDR3 consists of 16 residues. The CDR3 reads CASSESEDRGHNEQFF.

The chain employs TRBV7-8 and TRBJ1-1. CDR3 length: 11 residues. Germline lookup yields CDR1 SGHVS and CDR2 FQNEAQ. CDR3 amino acids: CASSTNTEAFF.

CDR3 protein: CASSSPVVDEQFF. V and J are TRBV7-9 and TRBJ2-1; there is no DNA to check the TCRdb D call of TRBD1. Germline CDR1 reads SEHNR; CDR2 reads FQNEAQ (reference sequence). The CDR3 is 13 residues long.

The CDR3 spells CASSDWLAGRETQYF. This chain connects TRBV10-2 to TRBJ2-5; TCRdb's D gene call, TRBD2, goes unchecked for lack of DNA. The CDR3 totals 15 residues. CDR1 is WSHSY, CDR2 SAAADI, per germline.

V and J are TRBV9 and TRBJ2-7; TCRdb's D gene call, TRBD1, goes unchecked for lack of DNA. This CDR3 is 13 amino acids long. CDR1 and CDR2 from the germline V gene are SGDLS and YYNGEE. CDR3 amino acids: CASSGGLGAEQYF.